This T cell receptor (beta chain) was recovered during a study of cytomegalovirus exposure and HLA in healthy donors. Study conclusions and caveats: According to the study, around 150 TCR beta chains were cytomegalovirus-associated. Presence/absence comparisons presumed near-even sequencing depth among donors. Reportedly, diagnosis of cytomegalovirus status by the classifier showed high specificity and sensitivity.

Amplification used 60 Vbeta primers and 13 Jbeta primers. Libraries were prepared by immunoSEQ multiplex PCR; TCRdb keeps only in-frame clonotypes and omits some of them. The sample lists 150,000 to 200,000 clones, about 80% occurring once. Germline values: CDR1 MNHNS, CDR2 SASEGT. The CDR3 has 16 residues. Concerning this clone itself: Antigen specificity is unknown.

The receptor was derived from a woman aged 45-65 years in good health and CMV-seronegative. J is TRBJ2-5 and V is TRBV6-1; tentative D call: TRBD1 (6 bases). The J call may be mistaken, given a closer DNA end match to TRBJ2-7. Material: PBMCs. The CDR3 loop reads CASSEIGVRGRYEQYF. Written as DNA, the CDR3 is TGTGCCAGCAGTGAGATTGGTGTCAGGGGTCGCTACGAGCAGTACTTC.